Listed here are 32 T cell receptor beta chains from one sample, sequenced in a study of blood T cells in healthy people across ages. Sample-barcoded 5' priming and a J-beta primer mix drove a second PCR of 7 to 11 cycles. TCRdb passed the 5' RACE reads through MiXCR, listing each CDR3 protein once. The table includes some 1,000,000 distinct CDR3 sequences, approximately 25% detected once. These data are also associated with another study on T cells of mothers and their children.

Material for sequencing was blood. Receptors originate from a girl between 2 and 10 years old in good health.

This clonotype has ten or more counts. The chain links TRBV12-5 to TRBJ2-4, with D unresolved. The CDR3 sequence is 11 residues long. Per germline, CDR1 LGHNT and CDR2 FRNRAP. V lost 3 bases, J lost 8 bases, and 5 bases lay in between. Here the CDR3 DNA reads TGTGCTAGTGGTTTTGAAGACATTCAGTACTTC. It yields the protein CASGFEDIQYF.

The DNA for the CDR3 is TGCGCCAGCAGCCTGAGGCCGGGAACAACTAATGAAAAACTGTTTTTT. It specifies CASSLRPGTTNEKLFF. This rearrangement joins TRBV4-1 to TRBJ1-4; D is ambiguous. This CDR3 is 16 amino acids long. Germline lookup yields CDR1 MGHRA and CDR2 YSYEKL. Trimming shortened V by 4 bases and J by 0 bases, and 12 bases separated the two germline ends.

This clonotype was counted a few times. The chain employs TRBV29-1 and TRBJ1-5; TRBD1 might be the D (6 bases). The germline CDR1 and CDR2 sequences are SQVTM and ANQGSEA. The CDR3 covers 12 residues. Trimming shortened V by 6 bases and J by 5 bases, and 11 bases separated the two germline ends. CDR3 nucleotide sequence: TGCAGCGTGGGACACCCAGATCAGCCCCAGCATTTT. Encoded protein: CSVGHPDQPQHF.

This clonotype has just a few counts. The CDR3 region is CSARDRTVYGYTF. CDR3 DNA: TGCAGTGCTAGAGATCGGACAGTTTATGGCTACACCTTC. V gene TRBV20-1 combines with J gene TRBJ1-2, with a tentative D call TRBD1 (6 bases). CDR3 length equals 13 residues. V shed 0 bases and J shed 5 bases, with 10 bases lying between them. The V gene's germline CDR1 is DFQATT and CDR2 SNEGSKA (reference sequence).

The gene calls are TRBV28 and TRBJ2-7; D gene unclear. Trimming shortened V by 4 bases and J by 4 bases, and 17 bases separated the two germline ends. Germline CDR1 is MDHEN and CDR2 is SYDVKM. CDR3 length equals 15 residues. Here the CDR3 DNA reads TGTGCCAGCAGTTCACCGAGCTCGTATTTGTACGAGCAGTACTTC. The encoded protein is CASSSPSSYLYEQYF.

The CDR3 here is CASSLLLTISTDTQYF. Here the CDR3 DNA reads TGTGCCAGCAGTTTACTATTAACTATAAGCACAGATACGCAGTATTTT. V gene TRBV27 combines with J gene TRBJ2-3; D is unclear. Looked up from germline, CDR1 is MNHEY and CDR2 is SMNVEV (reference sequence). The CDR3 covers 16 residues. V lost 2 bases, J lost 0 bases, and 12 bases lay in between.

The chain couples TRBV7-9 to TRBJ1-5; unclear D gene. Germline V CDR1 and CDR2: SEHNR, FQNEAQ (reference sequence). The CDR3 runs to 15 residues. The germline V and J ends were trimmed by 1 base and 0 bases, with 7 bases remaining between them. CDR3 in DNA: TGTGCCAGCAGCTTAGGGGTCTCTAGCAATCAGCCCCAGCATTTT. This gives the protein CASSLGVSSNQPQHF.

The chain links TRBV20-1 to TRBJ2-1, with 13 nucleotides matching TRBD2. The junction had 8 bases not matched to a gene; V was cut back by 3 bases and J by 9 bases. Germline CDR1 is DFQATT and CDR2 is SNEGSKA (reference sequence). The CDR3 sequence is 15 residues long. CDR3 in DNA: TGCAGTGCTAGGGGAGGACTAGCGGGGGTCGTTGAGCAGTTCTTC. Translating gives CSARGGLAGVVEQFF.

A note on this clonotype: This sequence may be a read error, since a much larger clone differs from it by one base. This chain joins TRBV20-1 and TRBJ2-1, with D possibly matching TRBD2 (5 bases). V was pared by 7 bases and J by 0 bases, with 13 bases between. The CDR3 runs to 14 residues. Germline V gives CDR1 DFQATT, CDR2 SNEGSKA (reference sequence). This chain's CDR3 is CSVLSGSSYNEQFF. The CDR3 region has the DNA TGCAGTGTCTTAAGCGGCAGCTCCTACAATGAGCAGTTCTTC.

This clonotype has just one count. The chain links TRBV2 to TRBJ1-2; perhaps TRBD1 as D (5 bases). The CDR3 sequence is 12 residues long. Looked up from germline, CDR1 is SNHLY and CDR2 is FYNNEI. V was trimmed by 7 bases and J by 8 bases, leaving 14 bases between them. CDR3 DNA sequence: TGTGCCAGCACGTGGGGGTCGGGAGGCTACACCTTC. Translation: CASTWGSGGYTF. Looking up the rest from reference TRBV2 and TRBJ1-2 gives the full variable domain: EPEVTQTPSHQVTQMGQEVILRCVPISNHLYFYWYRQILGQKVEFLVSFYNNEISEKSEIFDDQFSVERPDGSNFTLKIRSTKLEDSAMYFCASTWGSGGYTFGSGTRLTVV.

To note about this clonotype: Lacking the conserved final phenylalanine or tryptophan, this CDR3 likely reflects a read error. The V and J genes are TRBV4-2 and TRBJ2-7; no firm D call. Trimming took off 4 bases at V and 3 bases at J, with 13 bases between the two ends. Per germline, CDR1 LGHNA and CDR2 YNFKEQ. The CDR3 totals 14 residues. The CDR3 DNA follows: TGTGCCAGCAGCCTCAAGGACCGCCACTACGAGCAGTACTCC. It is translated as CASSLKDRHYEQYS.

This clonotype was seen a few times. The rearrangement links TRBV12-3 or TRBV12-4 to TRBJ2-1; possibly TRBD2 for D (7 bases). V shed 6 bases and J shed 10 bases, with 22 bases lying between them. The CDR3 contains 15 residues. The CDR3 loop reads CASSTFGGPSGEQFF. CDR3 nucleotide sequence: TGTGCCAGCAGCACGTTCGGGGGGCCGTCAGGAGAGCAGTTCTTC.

This rearrangement joins TRBV29-1 to TRBJ2-2; D remains ambiguous. The CDR3 loop spans 13 amino acids. V dropped 6 bases and J dropped 6 bases, with 14 bases sitting between them. The V gene's germline CDR1 is SQVTM and CDR2 ANQGSEA. CDR3 loop: CSVPSLRAGELFF. The CDR3 DNA sequence: TGCAGCGTCCCAAGCCTTAGGGCCGGGGAGCTGTTTTTT.

The V call is TRBV12-3 or TRBV12-4, the J call TRBJ1-1; TRBD1 is a possible D gene (5 bases). The CDR3 is 16 residues long. Trimming took 3 bases from V and 1 from J, leaving 15 bases between them. This CDR3 reads CASSLIYRRSNTEAFF. DNA for the CDR3: TGTGCCAGCAGTTTGATATACAGGCGATCGAACACTGAAGCTTTCTTT.

The rearrangement joins TRBV10-3 to TRBJ2-7, with 10 bases that match TRBD2. The better agreement between TRBJ2-1 and the DNA end casts doubt on the J call. CDR3 length equals 15 residues. CDR1 ENHRY and CDR2 SYGVKD come from the germline V gene. The CDR3 DNA is TGTGCCATCAGTGAGATAGCGGGGGGAGTAAGTGAGCAGTTCTTC. Translation: CAISEIAGGVSEQFF.

This clonotype was counted a single time. A read error may account for a junction end that differs from germline. V and J are TRBV20-1 and TRBJ2-7; a weak D match, TRBD2 (6 bases). The J call may be incorrect, as the DNA end agrees better with TRBJ2-1. Germline lookup yields CDR1 DFQATT and CDR2 SNEGSKA (reference sequence). The CDR3 is 14 amino acids. The CDR3 reads CSSQTSRSYDEQFF. CDR3 nucleotides: TGCAGTTCCCAGACTAGTCGTTCCTACGATGAGCAGTTCTTC.

The gene calls are TRBV7-9 and TRBJ2-5; 7 positions agree with TRBD2. This CDR3 has 14 amino acids. V lost 5 bases to trimming and J lost 9 bases; unmatched junction nucleotides: 12. The germline V gene encodes CDR1 SEHNR and CDR2 FQNEAQ (reference sequence). The DNA for the CDR3 is TGTGCCAGCAGCACGAAACAGCCCCGGGGGGCCCAGTACTTC. This translates into CASSTKQPRGAQYF. The full variable domain, with the rest looked up from reference TRBV7-9 and TRBJ2-5, is DTGVSQNPRHKITKRGQNVTFRCDPISEHNRLYWYRQTLGQGPEFLTYFQNEAQLEKSRLLSDRFSAERPKGSFSTLEIQRTEQGDSAMYLCASSTKQPRGAQYFGPGTRLLVL.

The count of this clonotype is one. The rearrangement links TRBV20-1 to TRBJ1-2; D is possibly TRBD1 (6 bases). Per the germline V gene, CDR1 is DFQATT and CDR2 is SNEGSKA (reference sequence). This CDR3 is 14 amino acids long. The V end lost 4 bases, the J end lost 0 bases, and 12 bases lay between the germline ends. The CDR3 loop reads CSAITTGSNYGYTF. The CDR3, as DNA: TGCAGTGCTATAACGACAGGTTCTAACTATGGCTACACCTTC.

This clonotype has a single count. The CDR3 ends on some other residue instead of the conserved phenylalanine or tryptophan, so this is likely a read error. The rearrangement joins TRBV28 to TRBJ2-5; a weak D match, TRBD1 (6 bases). V lost 4 bases, J lost 5 bases, and 17 bases lay in between. The length of the CDR3 is 15 residues. CDR1 is MDHEN, CDR2 SYDVKM, per germline. CDR3 in amino acids: CASSSGVKGGETQYS. The CDR3, as DNA: TGTGCCAGCAGTTCAGGGGTAAAGGGTGGGGAGACCCAGTACTCC.

The genes are TRBV12-3 or TRBV12-4 and TRBJ2-1; 11 bases align to TRBD2. With 6 bases clipped from V and 4 bases from J, the junction kept 8 bases outside the gene matches. This CDR3 is built from 16 residues. Here the CDR3 DNA reads TGTGCCAGCAGAAGTAGCGGGGGGGCTATTTACAATGAGCAGTTCTTC. Translated: CASRSSGGAIYNEQFF.

This sequence joins TRBV5-5 and TRBJ2-7; no clear D gene. The length of the CDR3 is 15 residues. Between the trimmed V and J ends, which lost 0 bases and 7 bases, there was a span of 17 bases. The germline gives CDR1 SGHKS, CDR2 YYEKEE (reference sequence). The DNA of the CDR3 is TGTGCCAGCAGCTTGGCCCAGATAGGAGTAGAGGAGCAGTACTTC. It translates to CASSLAQIGVEEQYF.

The chain links TRBV12-5 to TRBJ2-5, with 9 nucleotides matching TRBD2. Germline-derived CDR1 and CDR2 are LGHNT and FRNRAP. The V gene end was trimmed by 4 bases and the J gene end by 4 bases; junction bases not matched to a gene: 4. This CDR3 is 14 amino acids long. CDR3 loop: CASGSPSGTETQYF. The CDR3 DNA reads as TGTGCTAGTGGTTCGCCTAGCGGGACAGAGACCCAGTACTTC.

CDR3 coding DNA: TGTGCCAGCAGCCAAGAGGAATATGGCTACACCTTC. Translating it yields CASSQEEYGYTF. This rearrangement joins TRBV3-1 to TRBJ1-2; D gene unclear. The CDR3 spans 12 residues. V was clipped by 0 bases and J by 5 bases, with 4 bases between them. CDR1 is LGHDT, CDR2 YNNKEL, per germline (reference sequence).

The chain recombines TRBV2 with TRBJ1-1, with 7 bases identical to TRBD1. With V trimmed by 9 bases and J by 3 bases, 7 bases remained unmatched. Germline CDR1 is SNHLY and CDR2 is FYNNEI. The CDR3 is 13 amino acids. The CDR3 region is CASSDRTDTEAFF. The DNA of the CDR3 is TGTGCCAGTTCGGACAGGACGGACACTGAAGCTTTCTTT.

This clonotype was detected only a few times. The chain carries TRBV4-1 and TRBJ2-7; 11 positions agree with TRBD2. This CDR3 contains 15 residues. Germline CDR1 reads MGHRA; CDR2 reads YSYEKL. Germline trimming cut 7 bases from V and 3 bases from J; bases unmatched to any gene: 8. Here the CDR3 reads CASTRLAGKNYEQYF. The CDR3 bases are TGCGCCAGCACCAGACTAGCGGGGAAAAACTACGAGCAGTACTTC.

The chain uses TRBV5-1 and TRBJ2-1, with 9 bases lining up with TRBD1. V lost 7 bases and J lost 10; bases outside the gene matches: 12. This CDR3 has 14 amino acids. Per the germline V gene, CDR1 is SGHRS and CDR2 is YFSETQ. CDR3 region: CASRTGTGSNEQFF. Written as DNA, the CDR3 is TGCGCCAGCCGAACCGGGACAGGGTCAAACGAGCAGTTCTTC.

In its sample, this clonotype was seen a few times. The chain is built from TRBV10-3 and TRBJ2-5; D gene ambiguous. The tail of the sequence fits TRBJ2-1 better, so the J call may be wrong. Germline V gene lookup returns CDR1 ENHRY and CDR2 SYGVKD. This CDR3 has 12 amino acids. The CDR3 is CAISDWYGEQFF. The CDR3, as DNA: TGTGCCATCAGTGATTGGTATGGCGAGCAGTTCTTC.

V and J are TRBV4-3 and TRBJ1-4; D might be TRBD1 (5 bases). The CDR3 consists of 14 residues. CDR1 and CDR2 from the germline V gene are LGHNA and YSLEER. Between the trimmed V and J ends, which lost 1 base and 15 bases, there was a span of 18 bases. In DNA, the CDR3 is TGCGCCAGCAGCCAAGGGTTAGGGGTTACGGAGGTGTTTTTT. Its protein product is CASSQGLGVTEVFF.

The chain is built from TRBV28 and TRBJ1-2; D perhaps matches TRBD1 (5 bases). CDR3 length: 12 amino acids. CDR1 is MDHEN and CDR2 is SYDVKM in the germline V gene. The V and J ends lost 1 base and 8 bases respectively, with 8 bases between them. In DNA, the CDR3 is TGTGCCAGCAGTTTATCAGGGAAGGGCTACACCTTC. Protein product: CASSLSGKGYTF.

This clonotype was counted at least ten times. The chain uses TRBV4-1 and TRBJ2-1, with D possibly being TRBD2 (6 bases). Trimming cost V 0 bases and J 7 bases, with 13 bases left between them. Germline V CDR1 and CDR2: MGHRA, YSYEKL. This CDR3 region has 15 residues. The CDR3 here is CASSQEGSSGNEQFF. The CDR3, as DNA: TGCGCCAGCAGCCAAGAGGGATCGAGCGGGAATGAGCAGTTCTTC.

The rearrangement joins TRBV11-1 to TRBJ2-5, with 8 positions matching TRBD1. Germline CDR1 reads SGHAT; CDR2 reads FQDESV (reference sequence). This CDR3 is 21 amino acids long. Unmatched junction bases numbered 26, after V lost 5 bases and J lost 3 bases. The CDR3 sequence: CASSLLSRGLGLDRVEETQYF. CDR3 DNA sequence: TGTGCCAGCAGCCTCTTATCGAGAGGTTTGGGACTGGACAGGGTGGAAGAGACCCAGTACTTC.

The V and J genes are TRBV7-2 and TRBJ2-5, with D perhaps TRBD1 (5 bases). Trimming shortened V by 5 bases and J by 5 bases, and 18 bases separated the two germline ends. The CDR3 has 15 residues. Germline V gives CDR1 SGHTA, CDR2 FQGNSA. DNA for the CDR3: TGTGCCAGCAGCCCCCAGGGTGTCCCCTCGGAGACCCAGTACTTC. It translates to CASSPQGVPSETQYF.